What follows are 31 T cell receptor beta chains derived from one specimen sequenced in a study of blood T cell repertoires in COVID-19. Generated by immunoSEQ multiplex PCR, the TCRdb table keeps only in-frame clones and is missing some. This repertoire shows approximately 110,000 clones, approximately 80% found once; its top ten account for 20% to 25%. Specimen: peripheral blood. The receptors were sampled from a man aged 70 or older with active or convalescent COVID-19.

Only one count was recorded for this clone. The chain couples TRBV10-2 to TRBJ1-1; perhaps TRBD1 as D (6 bases). This CDR3 region has 15 residues. V gave up 0 bases and J gave up 1 base, with 9 bases separating them. The germline V gene has CDR1 WSHSY and CDR2 SAAADI. CDR3: CASSESDRRNTEAFF. The CDR3 DNA reads as TGCGCCAGCAGTGAGTCAGACAGGCGGAACACTGAAGCTTTCTTT.

The rearrangement joins TRBV20-1 to TRBJ1-2, with D tentatively TRBD1 (5 bases). Germline V gives CDR1 DFQATT, CDR2 SNEGSKA (reference sequence). The V end lost 4 bases, the J end lost 12 bases, and 15 bases lay between the germline ends. The CDR3 spans 11 residues. CDR3 sequence (DNA): TGCAGTGCTATTAGAGGGGAGGAGCACACCTTC. Translating gives CSAIRGEEHTF.

The V gene is TRBV7-9, the J gene TRBJ2-5; 8 bases agree with TRBD1. The V gene's germline CDR1 is SEHNR and CDR2 FQNEAQ (reference sequence). V trimming: 5 bases; J trimming: 5 bases; junction bases outside the gene matches: 7. This CDR3 contains 14 residues. CDR3 sequence: CASSSGTGEETQYF. CDR3 nucleotides: TGTGCCAGCAGCAGTGGGACAGGAGAGGAGACCCAGTACTTC. The variable domain in full, completed from reference TRBV7-9 and TRBJ2-5, reads DTGVSQNPRHKITKRGQNVTFRCDPISEHNRLYWYRQTLGQGPEFLTYFQNEAQLEKSRLLSDRFSAERPKGSFSTLEIQRTEQGDSAMYLCASSSGTGEETQYFGPGTRLLVL.

V gene TRBV4-2 combines with J gene TRBJ1-6; 7 nucleotides match TRBD1. CDR1 is LGHNA and CDR2 is YNFKEQ in the germline V gene. V lost 0 bases and J lost 7; bases outside the gene matches: 9. The CDR3 contains 17 residues. This chain's CDR3 is CASSQDFMSGQNSPLHF. The CDR3 DNA reads TGTGCCAGCAGCCAAGATTTCATGTCGGGACAGAATTCACCCCTCCACTTT.

The rearrangement uses TRBV6-1 and TRBJ1-5; weak D call: TRBD1 (5 bases). V lost 1 base, J lost 7 bases, and 14 bases lay in between. This CDR3 contains 15 residues. Germline CDR1 reads MNHNS; CDR2 reads SASEGT. The CDR3 protein is CASSEGAGRGQPQHF. CDR3 DNA: TGTGCCAGCAGTGAAGGGGCAGGGAGGGGCCAGCCCCAGCATTTT.

J is TRBJ2-1 and V is TRBV5-1; 16 bases are shared with TRBD2. The V gene's germline CDR1 is SGHRS and CDR2 YFSETQ. The CDR3 runs 15 residues. Trimming at V came to 4 bases and at J to 12 bases, leaving 7 bases not matched to a gene. The DNA of the CDR3 is TGCGCCAGCAGCCTTATGGGACTAGCGGGAGGGGGGCAGTTCTTC. Translating it yields CASSLMGLAGGGQFF.

This clone was counted between two and nine times. The rearrangement uses TRBV5-8 and TRBJ2-2, with no clear D. The V and J ends lost 6 bases and 1 base respectively, with 13 bases between them. Germline V CDR1 and CDR2: SGHTS, YDEGEE. There are 15 residues in the CDR3. CDR3 in amino acids: CASTSPERNTGELFF. The CDR3 bases are TGTGCCAGCACCTCACCTGAGAGGAACACCGGGGAGCTGTTTTTT. Looking up the rest from reference TRBV5-8 and TRBJ2-2 gives the full variable domain: EAGVTQSPTHLIKTRGQQATLRCSPISGHTSVYWYQQALGLGLQFLLWYDEGEERNRGNFPPRFSGRQFPNYSSELNVNALELEDSALYLCASTSPERNTGELFFGEGSRLTVL.

The rearrangement links TRBV28 to TRBJ1-2, with 7 positions matching TRBD1. Germline V gene data show CDR1 as MDHEN and CDR2 as SYDVKM. This CDR3 spans 13 amino acids. J was trimmed by 6 bases and V by 7 bases; bases with no gene match: 8. CDR3 nucleotide sequence: TGTGCCAGCACCTCGGGGGACAGAAATGGCTACACCTTC. It specifies CASTSGDRNGYTF.

The CDR3 DNA sequence: TGTGCCAGTAGTATCTTCCTCAATCAGCCCCAGCATTTT. The encoded protein is CASSIFLNQPQHF. J is TRBJ1-5 and V is TRBV19, with no clear D. CDR3 length: 13 amino acids. Germline V gene lookup returns CDR1 LNHDA and CDR2 SQIVND (reference sequence). V dropped 3 bases and J dropped 3 bases, with 6 bases sitting between them.

The chain is built from TRBV6-5 and TRBJ1-2; the D gene is possibly TRBD1 (5 bases). Per the germline V gene, CDR1 is MNHEY and CDR2 is SVGAGI. Trimming took 6 bases from V and 3 from J, leaving 17 bases between them. The CDR3 consists of 15 residues. The CDR3, as DNA: TGTGCCAGCAGGCTACATACGGGGGTGGACTATGGCTACACCTTC. Translating it yields CASRLHTGVDYGYTF.

J is TRBJ1-1 and V is TRBV6-5; 7 bases match TRBD1. The CDR3 runs 15 residues. V was pared by 1 base and J by 7 bases, with 9 bases of the junction left unmatched. Germline CDR1 and CDR2: MNHEY and SVGAGI. CDR3 in amino acids: CASSYFTGARGEAFF. In DNA, the CDR3 is TGTGCCAGCAGTTACTTTACAGGGGCGCGGGGTGAAGCTTTCTTT.

V and J are TRBV2 and TRBJ1-1, with TRBD1 identical over 7 bases. Germline CDR1 is SNHLY and CDR2 is FYNNEI. This CDR3 has 12 amino acids. The ends lost 3 bases at V and 10 bases at J; junction bases unmatched: 5. The CDR3 spells CASSDGTVVAFF. CDR3 sequence (DNA): TGTGCCAGCAGTGATGGGACAGTGGTAGCTTTCTTT.

The CDR3, as DNA: TGTGCCAGCAGTCCATGGACAGCCATCTCTGGAAACACCATATATTTT. It encodes CASSPWTAISGNTIYF. This rearrangement joins TRBV28 to TRBJ1-3; a possible D gene is TRBD1 (6 bases). The germline V gene has CDR1 MDHEN and CDR2 SYDVKM. The CDR3 contains 16 residues. The germline V and J ends were trimmed by 5 bases and 0 bases, with 14 bases remaining between them. Supplemented by reference TRBV28 and TRBJ1-3, the full variable domain reads DVKVTQSSRYLVKRTGEKVFLECVQDMDHENMFWYRQDPGLGLRLIYFSYDVKMKEKGDIPEGYSVSREKKERFSLILESASTNQTSMYLCASSPWTAISGNTIYFGEGSWLTVV.

In its sample, this clone was seen a few times. CDR3 bases: TGTGCCAGCAGTGGAGGGCGCAATCAGCCCCAGCATTTT. This encodes CASSGGRNQPQHF. V gene TRBV2 combines with J gene TRBJ1-5, with D unclear. The length of the CDR3 is 13 residues. Germline V gene lookup returns CDR1 SNHLY and CDR2 FYNNEI. Trimming shortened V by 4 bases and J by 2 bases, and 6 bases separated the two germline ends.

J is TRBJ1-3 and V is TRBV7-6; D remains unclear. The germline V and J ends were trimmed by 2 bases and 4 bases, with 18 bases remaining between them. CDR3 length equals 17 residues. Germline lookup yields CDR1 SGHVS and CDR2 FNYEAQ. The CDR3 nucleotides are TGTGCCAGCAGCTTATATGCGGGGATTTCATCCGGAAACACCATATATTTT. As protein: CASSLYAGISSGNTIYF.

The chain recombines TRBV2 with TRBJ1-5; no reliable D call. This CDR3 has 13 residues. Per germline, CDR1 SNHLY and CDR2 FYNNEI. The V end was cut by 1 base, the J end by 8 bases, with 9 bases between. The CDR3 DNA reads TGTGCCAGCAGTGAAGGCAGGAGGGAGCCCCAGCATTTT. It codes for CASSEGRREPQHF.

This clone was recorded a few times. This rearrangement joins TRBV7-3 to TRBJ2-2, with 9 positions matching TRBD2. CDR1 is SGHTA, CDR2 FQGTGA, per germline. J gave up 6 bases and V 0 bases, and 8 bases lay outside the gene matches. There are 17 residues in the CDR3. In DNA form, the CDR3 reads TGTGCCAGCAGCTTAACTAGCGGGAGAGGTCGGGCCGGGGAGCTGTTTTTT. Residues: CASSLTSGRGRAGELFF.

The chain uses TRBV3-1 (or the pseudogene TRBV3-2) and TRBJ2-6; D is perhaps TRBD2 (6 bases). CDR1 is LGHDT, CDR2 YNNKEL, per germline (reference sequence). Trimming pared 0 bases from V and 0 bases from J, leaving 12 bases between. This CDR3 is 18 amino acids long. For the CDR3, the DNA is TGTGCCAGCAGCCAAGACGGAGGGTGGAACTCTGGGGCCAACGTCCTGACTTTC. Amino acid sequence: CASSQDGGWNSGANVLTF.

This clone has just a few counts. V usage is TRBV5-4 and J usage is TRBJ1-1, with 9 nucleotides matching TRBD1. The CDR3 totals 15 residues. From germline, CDR1 is SGHNT and CDR2 YYREEE (reference sequence). Losses at the gene ends were 5 bases for V and 1 base for J; bases not matched to a gene: 6. The CDR3, as DNA: TGTGCCAGCAGGGCTAGACAGGGGGGGAACACTGAAGCTTTCTTT. It encodes CASRARQGGNTEAFF.

The rearrangement links TRBV5-1 to TRBJ1-2; TRBD1 is a possible D gene (5 bases). The CDR3 consists of 16 residues. Deletions cut 0 bases from V and 3 bases from J, with 15 bases between. The germline CDR1 and CDR2 sequences are SGHRS and YFSETQ. CDR3 in DNA: TGCGCCAGCAGCTTGGCTGGTGACAGAACTTACTATGGCTACACCTTC. Protein product: CASSLAGDRTYYGYTF.

The CDR3 here is CASTLLANEQFF. CDR3 DNA: TGTGCCAGCACATTGCTAGCCAATGAGCAGTTCTTC. The chain employs TRBV5-6 and TRBJ2-1; D is perhaps TRBD2 (5 bases). Germline lookup yields CDR1 SGHDT and CDR2 YYEEEE. V was trimmed by 6 bases and J by 6 bases, leaving 10 bases between them. This CDR3 contains 12 residues.

The chain joins TRBV12-5 to TRBJ1-3, with TRBD1 matching 7 bases. This CDR3 is 15 amino acids long. V gave up 7 bases and J gave up 2 bases; unmatched junction bases: 8. Germline CDR1 and CDR2: LGHNT and FRNRAP. The CDR3 reads CASAPDRPTGNTIYF. The CDR3 nucleotides are TGTGCTAGTGCCCCGGACAGGCCCACTGGAAACACCATATATTTT.

This chain joins TRBV27 and TRBJ1-2; D not resolved. Germline CDR1 is MNHEY and CDR2 is SMNVEV (reference sequence). Trimming shortened V by 6 bases and J by 4 bases, and 18 bases separated the two germline ends. The CDR3 length is 15 residues. Written as DNA, the CDR3 is TGTGCCAGCAGGAACGCGAGGCAGCATGCCTATGGCTACACCTTC. Translated, it gives CASRNARQHAYGYTF.

Written as DNA, the CDR3 is TGTGCCAGCAGCTTAGAGGCAGGGGGCCTTGGCTACACCTTC. This encodes CASSLEAGGLGYTF. This chain joins TRBV7-9 and TRBJ1-2; 8 bases match TRBD1. The CDR3 sequence is 14 residues long. The ends lost 1 base at V and 7 bases at J; junction bases unmatched: 5. The germline gives CDR1 SEHNR, CDR2 FQNEAQ (reference sequence).

The J gene is TRBJ2-2, the V gene TRBV2, with a weak D call TRBD2 (5 bases). CDR3 length: 14 residues. Germline values: CDR1 SNHLY, CDR2 FYNNEI. V lost 7 bases to trimming and J lost 4 bases, with 13 bases between them. CDR3 coding DNA: TGTGCCAGCAAGGAACGGGGTAGCACCGGGGAGCTGTTTTTT. Its translation is CASKERGSTGELFF.

This chain uses TRBV16 with TRBJ1-4, with unresolved D. The CDR3 is 15 amino acids. V lost 6 bases, J lost 0 bases, and 11 bases lay in between. CDR1 KGHSY and CDR2 FQNENV come from the germline V gene. Here the CDR3 reads CASRLPVATNEKLFF. In DNA, the CDR3 is TGTGCCAGCAGACTACCGGTGGCAACTAATGAAAAACTGTTTTTT.

This clone was picked up one time. V and J are TRBV7-9 and TRBJ1-4; D possibly corresponds to TRBD1 (5 bases). This CDR3 is built from 14 residues. Trimming pared 6 bases from V and 4 bases from J, leaving 12 bases between. Germline CDR1 SEHNR, CDR2 FQNEAQ (reference sequence). The CDR3 coding sequence is TGTGCCAGCAGTTCCGGGGGGATTAATGAAAAACTGTTTTTT. Amino acid sequence: CASSSGGINEKLFF.

This clone was picked up one time. The chain has TRBV7-9 and TRBJ2-1; 8 nucleotides match TRBD2. Germline lookup yields CDR1 SEHNR and CDR2 FQNEAQ (reference sequence). V lost 4 bases, J lost 8 bases, and 16 bases stayed unmatched. This CDR3 has 17 residues. The CDR3 loop reads CASSSTEPGLVRYEQFF. The CDR3 DNA reads TGTGCCAGCAGCTCCACCGAACCGGGACTAGTGAGGTATGAGCAGTTCTTC.

The V gene is TRBV28, the J gene TRBJ1-5; 7 bases map to TRBD1. This CDR3 contains 14 residues. After removal of 10 bases from V and 3 bases from J, the junction contained 9 bases not matched to a gene. Germline CDR1 MDHEN, CDR2 SYDVKM. The CDR3 DNA reads as TGTGCCATTGGACAGGCCGACTTCAATCAGCCCCAGCATTTT. Translation: CAIGQADFNQPQHF.

This clone came up many times. This sequence joins TRBV28 and TRBJ2-3, with D unresolved. This CDR3 has 14 residues. Trimming left V 3 bases short and J 2 bases short, with 9 bases between. The germline V gene encodes CDR1 MDHEN and CDR2 SYDVKM. This CDR3 is CASSFAEHTDTQYF. CDR3 coding DNA: TGTGCCAGCAGTTTTGCCGAGCACACAGATACGCAGTATTTT.

This rearrangement joins TRBV5-4 to TRBJ1-2; 9 positions agree with TRBD1. The germline V gene encodes CDR1 SGHNT and CDR2 YYREEE (reference sequence). This CDR3 comprises 15 residues. The J segment lost 6 bases and the V segment lost 3 bases, leaving 9 bases of the junction unmatched. CDR3 region: CASSSGGGTGNGYTF. The CDR3 region has the DNA TGTGCCAGCAGCTCCGGGGGGGGGACAGGGAATGGCTACACCTTC.